A selection of T cell receptor beta chains follows, all from one sample in a study of memory CD4+ T cells and cytomegalovirus serostatus. Data came from immunoSEQ multiplex PCR; TCRdb stores just in-frame clones and leaves some out. The sample has some 57,000 clones, more than 60% seen once. The sequenced material came from memory CD4+ T cells from blood. These receptors came from an adult in good health and CMV-seronegative. Each CDR3 is given with its conserved first and last residue. The D gene is left open where the match is weak. Clone sizes are given selectively: once, few, many, or a class where the clone is expanded.

cdr3_aa cdr3_nt j_call d_call clone_size v_call
CASSLDFNTIYF TGTGCCAGCAGCTTAGATTTTAACACCATATATTTT TRBJ1-3 . . TRBV7-2
CARRWGVGYF TGTGCCCGCCGCTGGGGAGTTGGGTACTTC TRBJ2-7 . . TRBV7-2
CASSLGGSLQPQHF TGTGCCAGCAGCTTAGGGGGGTCCCTTCAGCCCCAGCATTTT TRBJ1-5 . . TRBV5-8
CASSGLTGSQETQYF TGTGCCAGCAGCGGACTTACAGGGAGCCAAGAGACCCAGTACTTC TRBJ2-5 . . TRBV7-9
CASSESGITGEKLFF TGCGCCAGCAGTGAGTCAGGGATAACTGGGGAAAAACTGTTTTTT TRBJ1-4 . . TRBV10-2
CASSIVGGNGEKLFF TGTGCCAGTAGTATAGTTGGAGGGAATGGAGAAAAACTGTTTTTT TRBJ1-4 . . TRBV19
CASSLGGLASTDTQYF TGCGCCAGCAGCTTGGGGGGACTAGCTAGCACAGATACGCAGTATTTT TRBJ2-3 TRBD2 . TRBV5-1
CASTRDGYFQETQYF TGCGCCAGCACCCGGGACGGATACTTCCAAGAGACCCAGTACTTC TRBJ2-5 . . TRBV5-1
CASSPTGGMSYGYTF TGTGCCAGCAGCCCAACCGGAGGTATGAGCTATGGCTACACCTTC TRBJ1-2 . . TRBV6-5
CASSPAELMNTEAFF TGCGCCAGCAGCCCAGCAGAGCTCATGAACACTGAAGCTTTCTTT TRBJ1-1 . . TRBV4-1
CASRAGTSGGETQYF TGTGCCAGCAGGGCCGGGACTAGCGGGGGGGAGACCCAGTACTTC TRBJ2-5 TRBD2 . TRBV7-2
CATSRESVRSGNTIYF TGTGCCACCAGCAGAGAATCTGTGCGCTCTGGAAACACCATATATTTT TRBJ1-3 . . TRBV15
CAWRTGNYEQYF TGTGCCTGGAGGACGGGAAACTACGAGCAGTACTTC TRBJ2-7 . . TRBV30
CASNTLGVSPLHF TGTGCCAGTAACACTCTCGGCGTTTCACCCCTCCACTTT TRBJ1-6 . . TRBV19
CASSVIRGRGTEAFF TGCGCCAGCAGCGTAATCAGGGGCAGGGGTACTGAAGCTTTCTTT TRBJ1-1 . . TRBV5-1
CASRAGGISGNTIYF TGTGCCAGCAGGGCCGGGGGAATCTCTGGAAACACCATATATTTT TRBJ1-3 . . TRBV6-5
CASSKRGEQFF TGTGCCAGTAGTAAGAGGGGAGAGCAGTTCTTC TRBJ2-1 . . TRBV19
CASSAGGGRGNEQFF TGTGCCAGCAGTGCCGGGGGAGGCAGGGGCAATGAGCAGTTCTTC TRBJ2-1 . . TRBV6-4
CASSYSGQQEKLFF TGTGCCAGCAGTTACTCGGGACAACAAGAAAAACTGTTTTTT TRBJ1-4 . once TRBV6-6
CASSLGLKQETQYF TGTGCTAGCAGCTTAGGACTGAAACAAGAGACCCAGTACTTC TRBJ2-5 . . TRBV7-7
CSVEGGSEAFF TGCAGCGTTGAGGGGGGCTCTGAAGCTTTCTTT TRBJ1-1 . . TRBV29-1
CASSLIDSRYTEAFF TGTGCCAGCAGCTTAATCGACAGCCGGTACACTGAAGCTTTCTTT TRBJ1-1 . . TRBV7-8
CASRRAKQYF TGTGCCAGCAGACGGGCTAAACAGTACTTC TRBJ2-7 . . TRBV14
CATGDRGPRQPQHF TGTGCCACTGGGGACAGGGGGCCGCGACAGCCCCAGCATTTT TRBJ1-5 TRBD1 . TRBV19
CATSRDRGPVYTF TGTGCCACCTCGAGGGACAGGGGGCCTGTCTACACCTTC TRBJ1-2 TRBD1 . TRBV6-5
CAIWGGASGGQETQYF TGTGCCATCTGGGGAGGGGCTAGCGGGGGTCAAGAGACCCAGTACTTC TRBJ2-5 TRBD2 . TRBV10-3
CASSQVVVAGGLGQETQYF TGTGCCAGCAGCCAAGTTGTGGTAGCGGGGGGGCTCGGGCAAGAGACCCAGTACTTC TRBJ2-5 TRBD2 few TRBV4-2
CASSLTGGENTIYF TGTGCCAGCAGCTTGACAGGCGGGGAAAACACCATATATTTT TRBJ1-3 . . TRBV13
CASSRDRAYEQYF TGTGCCAGTAGCCGGGACAGGGCCTACGAGCAGTACTTC TRBJ2-7 TRBD1 . TRBV19
CSGVTGTNTEAFF TGCAGCGGGGTGACAGGGACGAACACTGAAGCTTTCTTT TRBJ1-1 TRBD1 . TRBV29-1
CASSATNYGYTF TGTGCCAGCAGTGCAACTAACTATGGCTACACCTTC TRBJ1-2 . . TRBV6-1
CASRGLAGGPNEQFF TGTGCCAGCAGGGGACTAGCGGGGGGGCCAAATGAGCAGTTCTTC TRBJ2-1 TRBD2 . TRBV2
CASSHRQGPPYGYTF TGTGCCAGCTCACATCGACAGGGACCGCCCTATGGCTACACCTTC TRBJ1-2 TRBD1 . TRBV18
CASTLHSNQPQHF TGTGCCAGCACCCTTCATAGCAATCAGCCCCAGCATTTT TRBJ1-5 . . TRBV6-6
CASSPTGLAGQETQYF TGTGCCAGCAGCCCTACGGGGCTAGCGGGCCAAGAGACCCAGTACTTC TRBJ2-5 TRBD2 . TRBV9
CASSSPEGSIHQPQHF TGTGCCAGCAGTTCGCCGGAGGGATCTATCCATCAGCCCCAGCATTTT TRBJ1-5 . . TRBV28
CASSLTNLNRARDGYTF TGTGCCAGCAGCCTCACAAACCTCAACAGGGCCCGGGATGGCTACACCTTC TRBJ1-2 . . TRBV21-1
CASSQDLATTNYGYTF TGTGCCAGCAGCCAAGATTTGGCAACCACTAACTATGGCTACACCTTC TRBJ1-2 . medium-sized TRBV4-2
CASSFPMAGANVLTF TGTGCCAGCAGTTTCCCGATGGCTGGGGCCAACGTCCTGACTTTC TRBJ2-6 . . TRBV6-6
CASSFTGSSLEQFF TGCGCCAGCAGCTTCACCGGGTCCTCACTTGAGCAGTTCTTC TRBJ2-1 . few TRBV5-1
CAWSVRGGNQPQHF TGTGCCTGGAGTGTACGGGGGGGCAATCAGCCCCAGCATTTT TRBJ1-5 . . TRBV30
CASSDTGGNEKLFF TGTGCCAGCAGCGATACAGGGGGGAATGAAAAACTGTTTTTT TRBJ1-4 TRBD1 . TRBV6-5
CASSSGGAHGELFF TGTGCCAGCAGCTCCGGGGGGGCCCACGGGGAGCTGTTTTTT TRBJ2-2 TRBD2 . TRBV5-4
CASSLRGETQYF TGCGCCAGCAGCTTAAGGGGAGAGACCCAGTACTTC TRBJ2-5 . . TRBV5-1